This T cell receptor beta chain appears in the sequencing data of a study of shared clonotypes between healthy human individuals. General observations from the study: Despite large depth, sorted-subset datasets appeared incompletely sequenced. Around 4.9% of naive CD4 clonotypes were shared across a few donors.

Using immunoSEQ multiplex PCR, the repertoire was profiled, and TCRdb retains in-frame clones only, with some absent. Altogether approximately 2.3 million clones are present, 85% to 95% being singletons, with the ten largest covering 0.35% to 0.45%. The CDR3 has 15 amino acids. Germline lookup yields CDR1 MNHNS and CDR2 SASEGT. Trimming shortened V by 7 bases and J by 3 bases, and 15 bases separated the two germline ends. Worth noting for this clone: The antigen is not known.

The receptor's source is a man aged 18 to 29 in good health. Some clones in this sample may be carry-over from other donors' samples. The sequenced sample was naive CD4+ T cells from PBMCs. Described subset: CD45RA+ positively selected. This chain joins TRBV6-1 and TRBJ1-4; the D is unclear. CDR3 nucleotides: TGTGCCAGCAAAAGGGCGGGAACAGCTAATGAAAAACTGTTTTTT. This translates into CASKRAGTANEKLFF.